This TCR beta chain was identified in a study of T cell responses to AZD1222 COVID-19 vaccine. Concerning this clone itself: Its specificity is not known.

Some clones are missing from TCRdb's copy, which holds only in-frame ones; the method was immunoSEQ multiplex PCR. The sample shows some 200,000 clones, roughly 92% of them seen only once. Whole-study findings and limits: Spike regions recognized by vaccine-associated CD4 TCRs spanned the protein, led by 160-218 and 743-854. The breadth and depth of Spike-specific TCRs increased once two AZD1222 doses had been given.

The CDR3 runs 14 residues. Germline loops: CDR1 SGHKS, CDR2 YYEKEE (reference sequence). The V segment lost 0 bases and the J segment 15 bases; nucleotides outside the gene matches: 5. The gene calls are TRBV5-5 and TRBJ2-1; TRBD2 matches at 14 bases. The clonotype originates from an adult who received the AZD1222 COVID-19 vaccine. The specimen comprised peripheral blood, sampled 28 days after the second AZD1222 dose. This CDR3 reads CASSLGLAGGPPFF. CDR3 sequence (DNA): TGTGCCAGCAGCTTGGGACTAGCGGGAGGGCCGCCGTTCTTC.